This section outlines one T cell receptor beta chain sequence together with its context. The record originates from a study of blood T cell repertoires in COVID-19. Clones were read by immunoSEQ multiplex PCR, and TCRdb kept only the in-frame ones, dropping some. The sample includes 75,000 to 95,000 clones, 87% of them seen just once. CDR3 length: 15 amino acids. The germline V gene encodes CDR1 ENHRY and CDR2 SYGVKD. V dropped 0 bases and J dropped 5; count of bases not matched to a gene: 6. The clonotype originates from a man aged 55 to 70 with acute or convalescent COVID-19. What was sequenced was peripheral blood. This chain links TRBV10-3 with TRBJ1-2, with 7 positions matching TRBD1. In DNA form, the CDR3 reads TGTGCCATCAGTGAGTCTGGGACAGTGGGGTATGGCTACACCTTC. Amino acids: CAISESGTVGYGYTF.